One sample yielded the 3 T cell receptor beta chains listed below, sequenced in a study of OX40 agonist ivuxolimab in advanced cancers. Only in-frame clones appear in the TCRdb table, and some are missing; sequencing was by immunoSEQ multiplex PCR. The top ten clones hold 0.51% of a sample with 80,000 to 95,000 clones, 90% to 95% of them seen once. The sample in question was CD4+ or CD8+ T cells sorted from blood, obtained in a trial of the OX40 agonist ivuxolimab. These TCRs come from an adult with an advanced solid tumor such as melanoma, head and neck, liver or kidney cancer.

This chain connects TRBV10-3 to TRBJ1-4; possibly TRBD1 for D (5 bases). V was clipped by 0 bases and J by 6 bases, with 11 bases between them. This CDR3 has 15 amino acids. CDR1 ENHRY and CDR2 SYGVKD come from the germline V gene. The CDR3 is CAISESETADEKLFF. For the CDR3, the DNA is TGTGCCATCAGTGAGTCAGAGACAGCCGATGAAAAACTGTTTTTT.

The rearrangement joins TRBV14 to TRBJ2-3; TRBD2 agrees at 8 bases. Trimming at V came to 4 bases and at J to 6 bases, leaving 15 bases not matched to a gene. Germline assignment: CDR1 SGHDN and CDR2 FVKESK. This CDR3 is 17 amino acids long. CDR3 bases: TGTGCCAGCAGCCTCCCTTCATCTAGCGGGTGGCAGGATACGCAGTATTTT. This encodes CASSLPSSSGWQDTQYF.

On this clone itself: At one end, the junction sequence differs from germline, possibly due to a read error. The CDR3 protein is CASSQDRDQPQHF. For the CDR3, the DNA is TGTGCTAGCAGCCAAGACAGGGATCAGCCCCAGCATTTT. V usage is TRBV7-7 and J usage is TRBJ1-5; 7 bases align to TRBD1. Germline CDR1 and CDR2: SSHAT and FNYEAQ (reference sequence). This CDR3 has 13 amino acids.